A selection of T cell receptor beta chains follows, all from one sample in a study of CD8 T cells in ankylosing spondylitis. Using its own MiXCR run on the 5' RACE reads, TCRdb lists one record per CDR3 protein. The table has under 250,000 distinct CDR3 sequences, approximately 7.6% seen once; the top ten hold around 4.9%. Sequencing was carried out using blood, either unsorted or a sorted T cell fraction (not recorded which). The source is a female donor with ankylosing spondylitis or in good health (not recorded which). Both conserved end residues are part of each CDR3. D genes are given only for firm matches. Size is stated for part of the rows, as once, few or many counts, or as a class when the clone is expanded.

D gene | J gene | clone size | V gene | CDR3 length | CDR3 DNA | CDR3 protein
TRBD1 | TRBJ2-7 | many | TRBV7-2 | 16 | TGTGCCAGCAGCTTAGCGCGAGGGACAGCTTTCTACGAGCAGTACTTC | CASSLARGTAFYEQYF
- | TRBJ2-3 | many | TRBV2 | 14 | TGTGCCAGCAGTGCCCCGAACCGGGCAGATACGCAGTATTTT | CASSAPNRADTQYF
- | TRBJ1-1 | many | TRBV20-1 | 14 | TGCAGTGCTAGAGTGGCCTCCGGGGCAGCTGAAGCTTTCTTT | CSARVASGAAEAFF
- | TRBJ2-7 | few | TRBV7-2 | 15 | TGTGCCAGCAGCAATAGTCTGGGCCCCTTCTACGAGCAGTACTTC | CASSNSLGPFYEQYF
TRBD1 | TRBJ1-1 | many | TRBV2 | 16 | TGTGCCAGCAGGATACAGGGGATGGGGATGAACACTGAAGCTTTCTTT | CASRIQGMGMNTEAFF
TRBD2 | TRBJ2-1 | few | TRBV9 | 15 | TGTGCCAGCAGCGCCCGTCTAGCGGTATACAATGAGCAGTTCTTC | CASSARLAVYNEQFF
- | TRBJ2-1 | many | TRBV4-3 | 17 | TGCGCCAGCAGCCAAGATCTAGGGGAGGTCCCCTACAATGAGCAGTTCTTC | CASSQDLGEVPYNEQFF
- | TRBJ2-1 | - | TRBV6-1 | 14 | TGTGCCAGCAGTGAAGTTGGGACAACAGGTGAGCAGTTCTTC | CASSEVGTTGEQFF
- | TRBJ1-5 | many | TRBV18 | 14 | TGTGCCAGCTCATCTGACTATAGCAATCAGCCCCAGCATTTT | CASSSDYSNQPQHF
TRBD2 | TRBJ2-1 | many | TRBV3-1 | 16 | TGTGCCAGCAGCCTCCAACTAGCGAGGTCCTACAATGAGCAGTTCTTC | CASSLQLARSYNEQFF
TRBD1 | TRBJ2-5 | many | TRBV5-4 | 13 | TGTGCCAGCAGCTTGGGAGGGGGCGAGACCCAGTACTTC | CASSLGGGETQYF
- | TRBJ1-1 | many | TRBV12-3/TRBV12-4 | 14 | TGTGCCAGCAGTCGACAGGCGATGAACACTGAAGCTTTCTTT | CASSRQAMNTEAFF
TRBD2 | TRBJ2-7 | many | TRBV14 | 14 | TGTGCCAGCAGCCGTAGCGGGAGGTTGGGCGAGCAGTACTTC | CASSRSGRLGEQYF
- | TRBJ1-1 | many | TRBV29-1 | 11 | TGCAGCGTAGCCATCCAGGGAGAAGCTTTCTTT | CSVAIQGEAFF
- | TRBJ2-7 | many | TRBV2 | 12 | TGTGCCAGCAGTAAGGGGGCCTACGAGCAGTACTTC | CASSKGAYEQYF
- | TRBJ2-5 | many | TRBV9 | 16 | TGTGCCAGCAGCGTTTCCACAGGGGGCGGGAGGGAGACCCAGTACTTC | CASSVSTGGGRETQYF
TRBD2 | TRBJ2-2 | many | TRBV7-7 | 15 | TGTGCCAGCAGCTCAGCGGGGGGTCCGGCCGGGGAGCTGTTTTTT | CASSSAGGPAGELFF
- | TRBJ2-7 | many | TRBV27 | 17 | TGTGCCAGCAGTTTAACTCCCTGGCAGGGAGGTACCTACGAGCAGTACTTC | CASSLTPWQGGTYEQYF
TRBD2 | TRBJ2-3 | many | TRBV12-5 | 13 | TGTGCTAGTGGCGCTAGCGGGAGGGATACGCAGTATTTT | CASGASGRDTQYF
- | TRBJ2-3 | many | TRBV5-5 | 14 | TGTGCCAGCATCGAGACAGGTCGGTCAGATACGCAGTATTTT | CASIETGRSDTQYF
TRBD2 | TRBJ2-7 | many | TRBV29-1 | 14 | TGCAGCGTTGAAGGGCTAGCGGGTGGCTACGAGCAGTACTTC | CSVEGLAGGYEQYF
- | TRBJ2-1 | many | TRBV5-1 | 14 | TGCGCCAGCAGCTTGGGAGGAGTGAACAATGAGCAGTTCTTC | CASSLGGVNNEQFF
- | TRBJ1-1 | many | TRBV12-3/TRBV12-4 | 13 | TGTGCCAGCAGTACACCTGCGGGGGTGTCAGCTTTCTTT | CASSTPAGVSAFF
- | TRBJ1-1 | many | TRBV6-2/TRBV6-3 | 12 | TGTGCCACCCTCGATACCGATTATGAAGCTTTCTTT | CATLDTDYEAFF
- | TRBJ2-7 | many | TRBV20-1 | 11 | TGCAGTGCTAGAGGTGCCTACGAGCAGTACTTC | CSARGAYEQYF
TRBD1 | TRBJ1-2 | many | TRBV14 | 16 | TGTGCCAGCAGCCAAGATCGGCCGGGACAGGGGATCGGCTACACCTTC | CASSQDRPGQGIGYTF
TRBD1 | TRBJ2-3 | many | TRBV5-4 | 14 | TGTGCCAGCAGCCAAGTCAGGGGGACAGATACGCAGTATTTT | CASSQVRGTDTQYF
- | TRBJ2-2 | many | TRBV11-2 | 18 | TGTGCCAGCAGCTTATTCGAGGAGTATGGAGTTAACACCGGGGAGCTGTTTTTT | CASSLFEEYGVNTGELFF
- | TRBJ1-1 | many | TRBV6-2/TRBV6-3 | 15 | TGTGCCAGCACCCCCGGGGCCGTATTGAACACTGAAGCTTTCTTT | CASTPGAVLNTEAFF
- | TRBJ2-5 | many | TRBV29-1 | 13 | TGCAGCGTTGTGTCCGGGGGCCAAGAGACCCAGTACTTC | CSVVSGGQETQYF
TRBD2 | TRBJ2-7 | once | TRBV10-1 | 14 | TGCGCCAGCCACCTACCGGGAGGGGAGGACGAGCAGTACTTC | CASHLPGGEDEQYF
TRBD2 | TRBJ2-5 | many | TRBV20-1 | 15 | TGCAGTGCTGGGACTAGCGGGAGGGCCGGGGAGACCCAGTACTTC | CSAGTSGRAGETQYF
- | TRBJ2-2 | many | TRBV7-2 | 11 | TGTGCCAGCAGCTTTACTAGGGAGCTGTTTTTT | CASSFTRELFF
TRBD2 | TRBJ2-3 | - | TRBV3-1 | 17 | TGTGCCAGCAGCCGTTACCCTGGCGGGAGGTCCACAGATACGCAGTATTTT | CASSRYPGGRSTDTQYF
- | TRBJ2-5 | many | TRBV9 | 11 | TGTGCCAGCAGCTCTGGGGGGACCCAGTACTTC | CASSSGGTQYF
- | TRBJ2-7 | many | TRBV9 | 15 | TGTGCCAGCAGTAAGGCGACAGGAACCCCCTACGAGCAGTACTTC | CASSKATGTPYEQYF
TRBD1 | TRBJ1-1 | many | TRBV3-1 | 17 | TGTGCCAGCAGCCTCGACCGGGACAGGTATGGGGAAACTGAAGCTTTCTTT | CASSLDRDRYGETEAFF
- | TRBJ1-4 | many | TRBV4-3 | 13 | TGCGCCAGCAGCCAAAACGCCCGTGAAAAACTGTTTTTT | CASSQNAREKLFF
TRBD1 | TRBJ2-1 | many | TRBV5-1 | 15 | TGCGCCAGCAGCTTGGGACAGGGTTCAATCGATGAGCAGTTCTTC | CASSLGQGSIDEQFF
- | TRBJ1-2 | many | TRBV28 | 13 | TGTGCCAGCAGTTTGCCAGCAGTCTATGGCTACACCTTC | CASSLPAVYGYTF
TRBD2 | TRBJ2-3 | - | TRBV7-9 | 16 | TGTGCCAGCAGCTCTCAAGCGGGAGAATTTGGAGATACGCAGTATTTT | CASSSQAGEFGDTQYF
- | TRBJ2-4 | many | TRBV29-1 | 11 | TGCAGCGGGTCAGCCAAAAACATTCAGTACTTC | CSGSAKNIQYF
TRBD1 | TRBJ1-1 | few | TRBV7-2 | 17 | TGTGCCAGCAGCTACACGGGGCCGACAGGGGACCGCACTGAAGCTTTCTTT | CASSYTGPTGDRTEAFF
- | TRBJ1-1 | - | TRBV7-9 | 13 | TGTGCCACCGAGGCCAAGGGGAACACTGAAGCTTTCTTT | CATEAKGNTEAFF
- | TRBJ2-1 | few | TRBV7-2 | 11 | TGTGCCAGCAGCATCCTCAATGAGCAGTTCTTC | CASSILNEQFF
TRBD2 | TRBJ2-1 | many | TRBV7-6 | 19 | TGTGCCAGCAGCTCCGGAACCGGCGGGAGGGCCGGAGAACACAATGAGCAGTTCTTC | CASSSGTGGRAGEHNEQFF
TRBD1 | TRBJ2-7 | many | TRBV7-9 | 15 | TGTGCCAGCAGCGTATCCGGGACAGGGGGTGGCGAGCAGTACTTC | CASSVSGTGGGEQYF
- | TRBJ2-1 | many | TRBV5-1 | 15 | TGCGCCAGCAGCTTGACAAGACAGACCTACAATGAGCAGTTCTTC | CASSLTRQTYNEQFF